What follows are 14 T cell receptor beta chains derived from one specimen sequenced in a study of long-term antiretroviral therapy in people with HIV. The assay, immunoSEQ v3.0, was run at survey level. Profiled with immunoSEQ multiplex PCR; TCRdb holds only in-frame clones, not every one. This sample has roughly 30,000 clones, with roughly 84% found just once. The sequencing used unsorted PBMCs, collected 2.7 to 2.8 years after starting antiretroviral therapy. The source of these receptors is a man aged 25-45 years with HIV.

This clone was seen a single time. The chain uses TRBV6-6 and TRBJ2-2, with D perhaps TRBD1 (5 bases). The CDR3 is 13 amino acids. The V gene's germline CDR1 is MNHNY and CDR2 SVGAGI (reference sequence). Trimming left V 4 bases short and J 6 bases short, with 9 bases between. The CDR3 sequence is CASSLGRAGELFF. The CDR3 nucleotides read TGTGCCAGCAGTTTGGGCAGGGCCGGGGAGCTGTTTTTT.

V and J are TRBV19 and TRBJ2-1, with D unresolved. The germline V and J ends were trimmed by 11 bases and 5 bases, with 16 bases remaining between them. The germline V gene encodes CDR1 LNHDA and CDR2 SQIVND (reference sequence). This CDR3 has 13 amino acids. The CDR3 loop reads CASKGPLHNEQFF. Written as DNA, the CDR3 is TGTGCCTCCAAAGGTCCCCTTCACAATGAGCAGTTCTTC.

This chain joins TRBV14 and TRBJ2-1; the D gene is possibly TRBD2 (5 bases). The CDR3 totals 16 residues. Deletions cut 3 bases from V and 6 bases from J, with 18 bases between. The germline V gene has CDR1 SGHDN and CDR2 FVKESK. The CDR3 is CASSQLYSITSNEQFF. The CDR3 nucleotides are TGTGCCAGCAGCCAGCTCTATTCTATCACTAGCAATGAGCAGTTCTTC.

The CDR3 DNA sequence: TGTGCCAGCAGTTTAGTAGGGCCCTATAATTCACCCCTCCACTTT. Its translation is CASSLVGPYNSPLHF. This chain links TRBV27 with TRBJ1-6, with unresolved D. CDR1 is MNHEY, CDR2 SMNVEV, per germline (reference sequence). The CDR3 sequence is 15 residues long. V gave up 2 bases and J gave up 2 bases, with 7 bases separating them.

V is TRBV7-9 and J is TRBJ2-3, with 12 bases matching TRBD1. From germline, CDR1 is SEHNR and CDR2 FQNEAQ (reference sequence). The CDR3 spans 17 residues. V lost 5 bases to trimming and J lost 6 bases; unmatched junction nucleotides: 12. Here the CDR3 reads CASSPRDRGRGIDTQYF. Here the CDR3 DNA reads TGTGCCAGCAGCCCCCGGGACAGGGGGCGCGGGATCGATACGCAGTATTTT.

CDR3 nucleotide sequence: TGTGCCAGCAGCCAGACTAGCGGGAGGGCGGGTGATACGCAGTATTTT. This encodes CASSQTSGRAGDTQYF. This sequence joins TRBV28 and TRBJ2-3, with TRBD2 matching over 14 bases. Germline V gene data show CDR1 as MDHEN and CDR2 as SYDVKM. With V trimmed by 6 bases and J by 6 bases, 8 bases remained unmatched. This CDR3 comprises 16 residues.

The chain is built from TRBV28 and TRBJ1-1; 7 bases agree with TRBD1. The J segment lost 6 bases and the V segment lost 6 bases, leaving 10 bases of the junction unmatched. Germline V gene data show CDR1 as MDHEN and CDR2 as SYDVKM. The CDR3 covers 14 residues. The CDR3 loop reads CASSLLQGTSEAFF. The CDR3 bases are TGTGCCAGCAGCCTCTTACAGGGGACATCTGAAGCTTTCTTT.

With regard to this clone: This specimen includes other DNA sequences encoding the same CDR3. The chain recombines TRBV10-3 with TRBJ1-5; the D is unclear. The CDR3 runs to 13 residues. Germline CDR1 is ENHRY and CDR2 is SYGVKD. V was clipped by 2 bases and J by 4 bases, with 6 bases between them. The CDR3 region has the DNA TGTGCCATCAGTGAGGCCGGGAATCAGCCCCAGCATTTT. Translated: CAISEAGNQPQHF.

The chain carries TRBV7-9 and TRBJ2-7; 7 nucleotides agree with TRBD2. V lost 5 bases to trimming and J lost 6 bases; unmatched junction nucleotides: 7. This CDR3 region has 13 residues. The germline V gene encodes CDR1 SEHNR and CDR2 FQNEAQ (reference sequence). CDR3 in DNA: TGTGCCAGCAGCCCCGGGGGGTTCGGCGAGCAGTACTTC. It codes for CASSPGGFGEQYF. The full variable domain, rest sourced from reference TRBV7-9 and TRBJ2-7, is DTGVSQNPRHKITKRGQNVTFRCDPISEHNRLYWYRQTLGQGPEFLTYFQNEAQLEKSRLLSDRFSAERPKGSFSTLEIQRTEQGDSAMYLCASSPGGFGEQYFGPGTRLTVT.

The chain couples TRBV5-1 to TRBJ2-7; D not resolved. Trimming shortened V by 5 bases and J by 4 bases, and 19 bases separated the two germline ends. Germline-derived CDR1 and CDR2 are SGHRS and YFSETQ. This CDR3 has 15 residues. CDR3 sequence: CASRPNKVGSYEQYF. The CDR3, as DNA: TGCGCCAGCAGACCCAACAAAGTGGGCTCGTACGAGCAGTACTTC.

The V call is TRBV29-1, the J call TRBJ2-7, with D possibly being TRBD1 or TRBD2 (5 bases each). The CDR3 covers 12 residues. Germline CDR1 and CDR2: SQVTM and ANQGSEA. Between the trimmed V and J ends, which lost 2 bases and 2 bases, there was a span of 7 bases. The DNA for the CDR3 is TGCAGCGTTGAAAAGGGACCCTACGAGCAGTACTTC. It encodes CSVEKGPYEQYF.

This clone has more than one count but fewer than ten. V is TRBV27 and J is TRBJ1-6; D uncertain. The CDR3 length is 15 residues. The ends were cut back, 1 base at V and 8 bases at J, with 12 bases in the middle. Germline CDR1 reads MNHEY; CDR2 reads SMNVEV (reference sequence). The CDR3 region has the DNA TGTGCCAGCAGTTTATTCACGGGTTCTCATTCACCCCTCCACTTT. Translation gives CASSLFTGSHSPLHF.

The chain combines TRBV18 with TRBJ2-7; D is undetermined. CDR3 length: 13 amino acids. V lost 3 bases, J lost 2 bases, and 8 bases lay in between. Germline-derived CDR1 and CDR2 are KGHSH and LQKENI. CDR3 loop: CASSPQGTYEQYF. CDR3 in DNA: TGTGCCAGCTCACCGCAAGGAACCTACGAGCAGTACTTC.

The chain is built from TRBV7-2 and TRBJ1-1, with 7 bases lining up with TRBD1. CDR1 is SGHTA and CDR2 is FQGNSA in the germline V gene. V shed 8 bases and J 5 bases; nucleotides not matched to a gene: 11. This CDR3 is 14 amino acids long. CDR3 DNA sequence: TGTGCCAGCTGGGGTGTGACAGGGCGGACTGAAGCTTTCTTT. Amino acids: CASWGVTGRTEAFF.